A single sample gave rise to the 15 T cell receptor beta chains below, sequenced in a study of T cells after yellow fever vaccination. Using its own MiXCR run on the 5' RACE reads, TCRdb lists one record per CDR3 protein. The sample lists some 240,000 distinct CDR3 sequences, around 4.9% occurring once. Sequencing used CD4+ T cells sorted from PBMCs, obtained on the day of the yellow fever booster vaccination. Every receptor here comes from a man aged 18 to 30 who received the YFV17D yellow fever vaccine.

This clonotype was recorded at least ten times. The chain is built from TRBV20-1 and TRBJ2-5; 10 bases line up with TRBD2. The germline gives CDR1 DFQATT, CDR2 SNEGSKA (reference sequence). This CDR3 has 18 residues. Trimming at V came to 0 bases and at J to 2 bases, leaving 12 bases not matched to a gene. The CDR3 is CSARDYQRGGSVQETQYF. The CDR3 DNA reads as TGCAGTGCTAGAGATTACCAGCGGGGGGGATCCGTTCAAGAGACCCAGTACTTC.

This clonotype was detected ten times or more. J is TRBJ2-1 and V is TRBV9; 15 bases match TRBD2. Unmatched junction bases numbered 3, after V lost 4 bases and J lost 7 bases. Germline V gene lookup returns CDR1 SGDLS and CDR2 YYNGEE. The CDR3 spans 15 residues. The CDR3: CASSPGLAGGNEQFF. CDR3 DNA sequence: TGTGCCAGCAGCCCCGGACTAGCGGGGGGGAATGAGCAGTTCTTC.

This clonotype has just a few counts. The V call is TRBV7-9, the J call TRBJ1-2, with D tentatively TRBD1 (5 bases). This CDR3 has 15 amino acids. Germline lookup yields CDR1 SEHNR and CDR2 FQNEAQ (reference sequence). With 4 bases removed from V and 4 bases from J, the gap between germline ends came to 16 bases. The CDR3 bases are TGTGCCAGCAGCTCAACGGGGACGTCGCCCTATGGCTACACCTTC. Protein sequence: CASSSTGTSPYGYTF.

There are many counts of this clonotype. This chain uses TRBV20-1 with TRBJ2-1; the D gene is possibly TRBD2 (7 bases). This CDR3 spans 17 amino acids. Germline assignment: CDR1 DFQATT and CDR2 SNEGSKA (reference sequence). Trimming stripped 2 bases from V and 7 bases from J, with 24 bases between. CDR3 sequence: CSARSSVGPGGANEQFF. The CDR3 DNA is TGCAGTGCTAGATCTTCGGTCGGCCCTGGGGGGGCAAATGAGCAGTTCTTC.

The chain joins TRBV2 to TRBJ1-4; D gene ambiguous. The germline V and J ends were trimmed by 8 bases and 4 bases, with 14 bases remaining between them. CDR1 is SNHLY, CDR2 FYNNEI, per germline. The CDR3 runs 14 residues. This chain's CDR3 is CASFDLSGNEKLFF. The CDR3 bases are TGTGCCAGCTTCGATTTGAGCGGTAATGAAAAACTGTTTTTT.

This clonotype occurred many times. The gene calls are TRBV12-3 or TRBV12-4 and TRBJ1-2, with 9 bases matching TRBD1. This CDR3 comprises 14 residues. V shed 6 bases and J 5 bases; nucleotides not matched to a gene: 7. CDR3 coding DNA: TGTGCCAGCAGCCTAACAGGGGGCACTTATGGCTACACCTTC. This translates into CASSLTGGTYGYTF.

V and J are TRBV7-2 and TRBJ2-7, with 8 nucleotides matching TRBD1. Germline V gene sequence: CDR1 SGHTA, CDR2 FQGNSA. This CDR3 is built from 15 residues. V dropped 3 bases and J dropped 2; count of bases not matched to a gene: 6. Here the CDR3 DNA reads TGTGCCAGCAGCTTCGACAGGGGAAGGACCTACGAGCAGTACTTC. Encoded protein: CASSFDRGRTYEQYF.

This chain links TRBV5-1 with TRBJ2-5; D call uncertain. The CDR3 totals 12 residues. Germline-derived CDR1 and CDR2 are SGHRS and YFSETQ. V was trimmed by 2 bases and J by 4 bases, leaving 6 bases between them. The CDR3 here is CASSFQGETQYF. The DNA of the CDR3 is TGCGCCAGCAGCTTTCAAGGAGAGACCCAGTACTTC.

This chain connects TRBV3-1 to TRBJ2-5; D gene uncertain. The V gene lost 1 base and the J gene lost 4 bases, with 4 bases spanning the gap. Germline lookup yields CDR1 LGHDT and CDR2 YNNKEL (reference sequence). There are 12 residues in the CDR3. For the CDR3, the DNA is TGTGCCAGCAGCCAAGGTTCAGAGACCCAGTACTTC. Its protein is CASSQGSETQYF.

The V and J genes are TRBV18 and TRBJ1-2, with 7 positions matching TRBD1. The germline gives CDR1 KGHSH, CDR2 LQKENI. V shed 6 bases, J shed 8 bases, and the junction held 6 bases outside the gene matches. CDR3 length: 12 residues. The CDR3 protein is CASSTGDWGYTF. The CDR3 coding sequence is TGTGCCAGCTCTACAGGGGACTGGGGCTACACCTTC.

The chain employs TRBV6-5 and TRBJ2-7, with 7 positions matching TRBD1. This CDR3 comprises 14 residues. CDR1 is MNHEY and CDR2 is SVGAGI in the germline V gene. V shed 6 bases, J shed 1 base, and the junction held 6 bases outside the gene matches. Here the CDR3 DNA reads TGTGCCAGCAGACAGTACAGGGGATCCTACGAGCAGTACTTC. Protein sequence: CASRQYRGSYEQYF.

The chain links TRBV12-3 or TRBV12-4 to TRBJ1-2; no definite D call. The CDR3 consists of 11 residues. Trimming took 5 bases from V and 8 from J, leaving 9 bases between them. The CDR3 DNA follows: TGTGCCAGCAGTCCCCAACGGGGCTACACCTTC. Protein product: CASSPQRGYTF.

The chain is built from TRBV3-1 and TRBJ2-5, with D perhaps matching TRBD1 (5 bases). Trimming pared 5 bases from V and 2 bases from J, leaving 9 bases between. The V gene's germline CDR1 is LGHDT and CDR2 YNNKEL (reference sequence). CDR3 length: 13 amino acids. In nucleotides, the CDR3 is TGTGCCAGCAGCAGGGGAAGGCAAGAGACCCAGTACTTC. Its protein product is CASSRGRQETQYF.

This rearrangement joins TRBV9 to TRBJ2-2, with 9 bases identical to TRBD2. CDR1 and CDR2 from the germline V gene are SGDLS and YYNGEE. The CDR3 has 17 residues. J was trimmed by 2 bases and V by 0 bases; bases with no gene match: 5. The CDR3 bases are TGTGCCAGCAGCGTAGATCTAGCGGGGTCCAACACCGGGGAGCTGTTTTTT. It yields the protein CASSVDLAGSNTGELFF.

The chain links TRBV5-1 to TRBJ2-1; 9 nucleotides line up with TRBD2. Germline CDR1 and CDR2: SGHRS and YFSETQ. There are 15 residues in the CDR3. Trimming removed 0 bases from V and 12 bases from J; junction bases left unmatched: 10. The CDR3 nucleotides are TGCGCCAGCAGCTTGGGTGGGACTAGCCGTGTGGTGCAGTTCTTC. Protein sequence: CASSLGGTSRVVQFF.